This T cell receptor (beta chain) appears in the sequencing data of a study of T cell changes during pregnancy in multiple sclerosis. Generated by immunoSEQ multiplex PCR, the TCRdb table keeps only in-frame clones and is missing some. The sample holds 40,000 to 45,000 clones, 80% to 90% seen once. This CDR3 spans 15 amino acids. V lost 5 bases to trimming and J lost 3 bases; unmatched junction nucleotides: 8. Germline CDR1 and CDR2: SGHTA and FQGNSA. The receptor's source is a female donor with multiple sclerosis, enrolled in a pregnancy study. The sequences come from CD4+ T cells from peripheral blood mononuclear cells, collected in the first trimester of pregnancy. The genes are TRBV7-2 and TRBJ2-7; the match to TRBD1 covers 9 bases. The CDR3 loop reads CASSRGWDRVYEQYF. The CDR3, as DNA: TGTGCCAGCAGCCGAGGTTGGGACAGGGTCTACGAGCAGTACTTC.